These 3 T cell receptor beta chains were sequenced from one sample in a study of blood T cell repertoires in COVID-19. Sequenced by immunoSEQ multiplex PCR; TCRdb stores in-frame clones only, minus some. The sample includes over 200,000 clones, around three quarters of them seen just once. The sequencing sample was made of peripheral blood. These TCRs come from a woman older than 75 with acute or convalescent COVID-19.

This clone was seen just once. This chain uses TRBV7-2 with TRBJ2-1; TRBD2 matches 13 bases. The V gene end was trimmed by 5 bases and the J gene end by 10 bases; junction bases not matched to a gene: 11. This CDR3 has 16 residues. Germline CDR1 is SGHTA and CDR2 is FQGNSA. The CDR3 bases are TGTGCCAGCAGCACAACTCGGGGACTAGCGGGAAGAGAGCAGTTCTTC. This encodes CASSTTRGLAGREQFF.

This clone is a singleton in its sample. V gene TRBV10-1 combines with J gene TRBJ2-1, with 11 bases lining up with TRBD1. Germline V gives CDR1 WNHNN, CDR2 SYGVQD (reference sequence). This CDR3 is 15 amino acids long. V trimming: 5 bases; J trimming: 8 bases; junction bases outside the gene matches: 8. The CDR3 DNA reads TGCGCCAGCAGTTCAGCCGGGACAGGGGGTTATGAGCAGTTCTTC. Encoded protein: CASSSAGTGGYEQFF.

This chain uses TRBV7-3 with TRBJ2-3; D is unresolved. The CDR3 length is 12 residues. Germline loops: CDR1 SGHTA, CDR2 FQGTGA. The V end lost 0 bases, the J end lost 4 bases, and 2 bases lay between the germline ends. The CDR3 sequence is CASSLTSDTQYF. The CDR3 DNA is TGTGCCAGCAGCTTAACCTCAGATACGCAGTATTTT.